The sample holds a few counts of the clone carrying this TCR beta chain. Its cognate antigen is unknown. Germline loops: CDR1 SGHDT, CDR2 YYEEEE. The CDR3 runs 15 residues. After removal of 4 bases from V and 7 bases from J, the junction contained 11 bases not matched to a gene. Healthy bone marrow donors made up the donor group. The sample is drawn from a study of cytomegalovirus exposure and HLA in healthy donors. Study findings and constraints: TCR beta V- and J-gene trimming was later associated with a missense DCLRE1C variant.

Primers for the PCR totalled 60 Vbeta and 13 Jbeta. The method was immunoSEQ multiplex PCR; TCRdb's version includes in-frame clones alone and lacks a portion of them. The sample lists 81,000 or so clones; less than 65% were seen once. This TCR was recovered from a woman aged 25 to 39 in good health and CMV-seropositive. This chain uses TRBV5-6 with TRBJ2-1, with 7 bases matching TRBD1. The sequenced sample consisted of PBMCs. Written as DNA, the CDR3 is TGTGCCAGCAGCGTGGCAAGGGGGCGAAGAAATGAGCAGTTCTTC. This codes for CASSVARGRRNEQFF.